This T cell receptor (beta chain) was sequenced for a study of T cell responses to AZD1222 COVID-19 vaccine. For the study at large: Researchers grouped second doses given at about 4 or about 12 weeks into one pool. General study points: The study found vaccine-associated CD4 TCRs spanning spike, dominant at 160-218 and 743-854. Unmutated variant regions are reportedly targeted by nearly half of spike-specific TCRs.

V dropped 5 bases and J dropped 7 bases, with 8 bases sitting between them. There are 11 residues in the CDR3. The germline V gene has CDR1 SGHAT and CDR2 FQNNGV. Note on this clone: Its antigen is not known.

Produced via immunoSEQ multiplex PCR; TCRdb's table is partial and in-frame only. The sample yields around 160,000 clones, approximately 94% seen once. The gene calls are TRBV11-2 and TRBJ1-1, with D possibly TRBD1 on 5 matching bases. The TCR was taken from an adult in good health. The sample here was peripheral blood, taken on day 0 of AZD1222 vaccination. The CDR3 nucleotides are TGTGCCAGCAGCCGGGACGTTGAAGCTTTCTTT. Encoded protein: CASSRDVEAFF. Full variable domain (missing parts from reference TRBV11-2 and TRBJ1-1): EAGVAQSPRYKIIEKRQSVAFWCNPISGHATLYWYQQILGQGPKLLIQFQNNGVVDDSQLPKDRFSAERLKGVDSTLKIQPAKLEDSAVYLCASSRDVEAFFGQGTRLTVV.